This T cell receptor (beta chain) was identified in a study of blood T cell repertoires in COVID-19. Across the study: Some COVID-19 samples were acute and others convalescent; all came from the United States, Italy and Spain. Sources were T cells, B-cell-depleted T cells, or PBMCs; the material itself was cDNA or gDNA.

Authors' methods: Nucleated cell counts were estimated from reference gene primer amplification. Sequencing was performed with immunoSEQ multiplex PCR; in TCRdb, only in-frame clones are kept and a portion is missing. V and J calls and clone size follow that table, whereas D and trimming were derived from the DNA. In the table there are around 270,000 clones, roughly 90% of which are singletons. Between the trimmed V and J ends, which lost 3 bases and 6 bases, there was a span of 13 bases. The CDR3 covers 14 residues. CDR1 is SGHTA, CDR2 FQGNSA, per germline. The sequence was obtained from a man aged 55 to 70 who had recovered from COVID-19. The chain combines TRBV7-2 with TRBJ2-3; maybe TRBD1 (6 bases). Sequencing was carried out using peripheral blood. The CDR3 reads CASSFGGTGDTQYF. The CDR3 DNA is TGTGCCAGCAGCTTCGGCGGTACAGGGGATACGCAGTATTTT.